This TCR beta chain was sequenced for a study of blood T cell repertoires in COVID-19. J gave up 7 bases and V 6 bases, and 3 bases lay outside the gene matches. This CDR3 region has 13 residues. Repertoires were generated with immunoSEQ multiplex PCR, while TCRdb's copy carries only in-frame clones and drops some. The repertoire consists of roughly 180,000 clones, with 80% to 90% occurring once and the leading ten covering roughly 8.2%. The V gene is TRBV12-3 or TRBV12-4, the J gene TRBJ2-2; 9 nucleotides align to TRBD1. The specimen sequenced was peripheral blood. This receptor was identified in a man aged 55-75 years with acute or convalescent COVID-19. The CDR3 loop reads CASSRQGVGELFF. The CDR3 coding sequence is TGTGCCAGCAGCAGACAGGGGGTCGGGGAGCTGTTTTTT.